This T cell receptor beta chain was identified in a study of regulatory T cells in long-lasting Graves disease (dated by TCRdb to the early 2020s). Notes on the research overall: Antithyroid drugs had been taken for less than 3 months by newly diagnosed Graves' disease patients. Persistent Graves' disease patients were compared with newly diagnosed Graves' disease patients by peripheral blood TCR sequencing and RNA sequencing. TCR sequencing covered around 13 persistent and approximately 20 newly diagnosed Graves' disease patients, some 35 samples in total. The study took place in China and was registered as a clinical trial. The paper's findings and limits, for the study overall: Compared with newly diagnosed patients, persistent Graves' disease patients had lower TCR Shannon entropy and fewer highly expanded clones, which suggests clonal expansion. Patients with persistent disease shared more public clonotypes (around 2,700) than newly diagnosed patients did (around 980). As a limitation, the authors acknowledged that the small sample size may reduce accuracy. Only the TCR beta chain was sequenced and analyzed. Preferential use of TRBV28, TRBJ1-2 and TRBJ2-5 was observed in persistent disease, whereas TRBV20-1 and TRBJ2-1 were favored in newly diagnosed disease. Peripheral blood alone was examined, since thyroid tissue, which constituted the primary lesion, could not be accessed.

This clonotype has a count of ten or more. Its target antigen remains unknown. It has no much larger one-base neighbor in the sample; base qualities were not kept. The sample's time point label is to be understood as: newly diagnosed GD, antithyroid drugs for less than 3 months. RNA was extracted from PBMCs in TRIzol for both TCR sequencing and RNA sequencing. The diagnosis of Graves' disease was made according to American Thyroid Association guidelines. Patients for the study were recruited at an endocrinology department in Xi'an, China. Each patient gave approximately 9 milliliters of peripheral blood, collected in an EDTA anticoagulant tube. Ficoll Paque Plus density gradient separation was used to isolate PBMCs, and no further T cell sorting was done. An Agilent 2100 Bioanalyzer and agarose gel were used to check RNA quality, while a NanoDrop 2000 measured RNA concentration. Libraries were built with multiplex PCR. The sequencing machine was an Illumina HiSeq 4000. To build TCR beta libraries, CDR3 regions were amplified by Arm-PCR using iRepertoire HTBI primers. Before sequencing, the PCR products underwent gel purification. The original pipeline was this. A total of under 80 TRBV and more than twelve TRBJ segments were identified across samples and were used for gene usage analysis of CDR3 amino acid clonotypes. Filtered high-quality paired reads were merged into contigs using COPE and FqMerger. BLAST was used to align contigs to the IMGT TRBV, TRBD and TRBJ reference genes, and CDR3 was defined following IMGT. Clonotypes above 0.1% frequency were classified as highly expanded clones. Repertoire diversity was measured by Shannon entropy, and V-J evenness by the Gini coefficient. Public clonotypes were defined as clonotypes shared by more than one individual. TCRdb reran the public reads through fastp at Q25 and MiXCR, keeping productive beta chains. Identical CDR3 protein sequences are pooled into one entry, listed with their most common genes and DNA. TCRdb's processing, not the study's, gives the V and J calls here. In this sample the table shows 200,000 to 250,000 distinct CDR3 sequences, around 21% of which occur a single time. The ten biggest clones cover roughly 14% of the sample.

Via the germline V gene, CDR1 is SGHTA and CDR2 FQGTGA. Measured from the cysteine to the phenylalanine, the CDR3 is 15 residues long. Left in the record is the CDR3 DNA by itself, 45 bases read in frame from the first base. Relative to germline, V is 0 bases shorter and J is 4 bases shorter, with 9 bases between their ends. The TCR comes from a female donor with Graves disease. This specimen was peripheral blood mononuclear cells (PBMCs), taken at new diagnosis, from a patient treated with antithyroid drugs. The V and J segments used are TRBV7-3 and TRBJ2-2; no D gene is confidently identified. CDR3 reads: CASSLTGLTTGELFF. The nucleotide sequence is TGTGCCAGCAGCTTAACAGGGCTAACCACCGGGGAGCTGTTTTTT.